Listed here is a single T cell receptor (beta chain). Its target is unknown. This sample is drawn from a study of post-analysis software for immune sequencing data. Study background: Relapsing-remitting, secondary progressive and progressive-relapsing multiple sclerosis were all included among the disease courses.

Included in the TCR beta cDNA libraries were unique molecular identifiers. A single record per CDR3 protein comes from TCRdb applying MiXCR to the PCR reads. Found here are about 430,000 distinct CDR3 sequences, 35% to 45% of them singletons; the top ten hold 6% to 9%. Germline V gene data show CDR1 as SGHTA and CDR2 as FQGNSA. The CDR3 sequence is 20 residues long. Study-level points and caveats: Controls had lower frequencies than patients of 4 or 5 TRBV segments, which included TRBV5-6, TRBV5-1 and TRBV20-1.

Sequenced sample: blood. The V call is TRBV7-2, the J call TRBJ2-5, with 9 bases fitting TRBD2. The J call could be wrong; TRBJ2-7 is a better fit for the DNA end. The sequence derives from a girl under 10 years old with multiple sclerosis. The CDR3 nucleotides read TGTGCCAGCAGCCGTTACGAGAAGACTAGCGGAGTTCAAGTTACCTACGAGCAGTACTTC. Amino acids: CASSRYEKTSGVQVTYEQYF.